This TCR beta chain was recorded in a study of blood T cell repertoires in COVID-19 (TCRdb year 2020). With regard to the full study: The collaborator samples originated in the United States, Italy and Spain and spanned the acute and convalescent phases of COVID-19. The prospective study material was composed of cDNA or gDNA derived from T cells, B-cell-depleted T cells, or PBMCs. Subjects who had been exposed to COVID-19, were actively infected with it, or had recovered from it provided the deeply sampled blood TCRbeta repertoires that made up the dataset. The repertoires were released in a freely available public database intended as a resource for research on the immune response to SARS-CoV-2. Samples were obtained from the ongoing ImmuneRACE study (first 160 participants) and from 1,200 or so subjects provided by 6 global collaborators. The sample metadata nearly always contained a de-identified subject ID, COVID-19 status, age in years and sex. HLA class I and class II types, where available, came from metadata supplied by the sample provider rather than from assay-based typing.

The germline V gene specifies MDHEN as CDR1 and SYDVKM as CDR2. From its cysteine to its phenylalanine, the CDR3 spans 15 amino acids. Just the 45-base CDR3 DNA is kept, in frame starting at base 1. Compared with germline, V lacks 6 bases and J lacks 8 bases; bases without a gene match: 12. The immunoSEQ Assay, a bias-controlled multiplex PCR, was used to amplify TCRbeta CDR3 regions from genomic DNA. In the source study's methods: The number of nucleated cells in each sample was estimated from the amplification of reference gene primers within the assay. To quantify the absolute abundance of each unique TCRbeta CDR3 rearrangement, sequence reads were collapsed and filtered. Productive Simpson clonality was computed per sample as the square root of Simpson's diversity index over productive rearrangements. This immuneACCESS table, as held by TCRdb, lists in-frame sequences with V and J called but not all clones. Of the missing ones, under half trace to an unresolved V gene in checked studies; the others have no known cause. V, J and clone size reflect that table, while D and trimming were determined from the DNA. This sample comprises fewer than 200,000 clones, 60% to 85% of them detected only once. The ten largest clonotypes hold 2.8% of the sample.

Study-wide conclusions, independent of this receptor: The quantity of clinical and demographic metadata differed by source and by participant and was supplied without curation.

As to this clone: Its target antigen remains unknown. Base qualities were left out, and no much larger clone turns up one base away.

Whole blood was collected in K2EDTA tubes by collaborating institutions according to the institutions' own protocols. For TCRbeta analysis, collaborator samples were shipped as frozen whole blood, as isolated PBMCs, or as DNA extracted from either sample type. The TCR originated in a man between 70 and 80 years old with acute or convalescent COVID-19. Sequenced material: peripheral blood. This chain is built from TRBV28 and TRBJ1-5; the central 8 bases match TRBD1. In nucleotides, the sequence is TGTGCCAGCAGCCCTTTGGACAGGGCTTTGGAGCCCCAGCATTTT. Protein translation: CASSPLDRALEPQHF.